This T cell receptor beta chain was captured in a study of graft-versus-host responses after intestinal transplantation. The table came from immunoSEQ multiplex PCR; TCRdb's copy has only in-frame clones and leaves some out. The table has around 76,000 clones, roughly 94% seen once. As to this clone: Its specificity is not known.

Germline loops: CDR1 LNHNV, CDR2 YYDKDF (reference sequence). With 0 bases removed from V and 1 base from J, the gap between germline ends came to 6 bases. CDR3 length: 14 residues. Study-wide points: Allografts of one patient group, those with graft-donor T cell macrochimerism, had high graft-versus-host to host-versus-graft clonal ratios.

The sample in question was unstimulated CD8+ T cells sorted from spleen or lymph node cells, obtained before intestinal transplant. The chain links TRBV15 to TRBJ1-1, with D hard to call. This sequence was found in a human donor who received an intestinal transplant. The CDR3 here is CATSRDLGNTEAFF. The CDR3 DNA reads as TGTGCCACCAGCAGAGATCTGGGGAACACTGAAGCTTTCTTT.